The 26 T cell receptor beta chains in this list originate from one sample, sequenced in a study of regulatory T cells in long-lasting Graves disease. Time point indicated: newly diagnosed GD, antithyroid drugs for less than 3 months. PBMCs provided the RNA from which the TCR library was made. Arm-PCR of CDR3 regions and iRepertoire HTBI primers were the basis on which TCR beta libraries were built. Via MiXCR, TCRdb re-called the multiplex PCR reads, giving one row per CDR3 protein. The table lists 550,000 to 700,000 distinct CDR3 sequences, about 16% of them singletons. This sample also appeared in a second study, on T cells in Graves' hyperthyroidism and ophthalmopathy.

The specimen comprised peripheral blood mononuclear cells (PBMCs), sampled at new diagnosis, from a patient treated with antithyroid drugs. These receptors were obtained from a young man with Graves disease.

There are many counts of this clonotype. V usage is TRBV12-3 or TRBV12-4 and J usage is TRBJ1-4; D is uncertain. V was pared by 6 bases and J by 5 bases, with 10 bases between. CDR3 length: 13 residues. CDR3 nucleotides: TGTGCCAGCAGCCCCGGACGGAATGAAAAACTGTTTTTT. As protein: CASSPGRNEKLFF.

The table lists this clonotype with many counts. The V call is TRBV2, the J call TRBJ2-3; possible D gene TRBD2, 5 bases. Trimming removed 7 bases from V and 0 bases from J, with 14 bases in between. Germline V gives CDR1 SNHLY, CDR2 FYNNEI. This CDR3 spans 15 amino acids. CDR3 residues: CASIGMALSTDTQYF. The CDR3 coding sequence is TGTGCCAGCATCGGGATGGCCCTTAGCACAGATACGCAGTATTTT.

This clonotype was detected many times. This sequence joins TRBV28 and TRBJ2-3, with 8 bases identical to TRBD2. The ends lost 6 bases at V and 4 bases at J; junction bases unmatched: 6. The CDR3 is made up of 14 amino acids. Germline values: CDR1 MDHEN, CDR2 SYDVKM. DNA of the CDR3: TGTGCCAGCAGGCTGACTAGCGCTCCAGATACGCAGTATTTT. It specifies CASRLTSAPDTQYF.

This clonotype has a count of ten or more. V is TRBV30 and J is TRBJ2-7, with a tentative D call TRBD2 (6 bases). CDR3 length equals 14 residues. CDR1 and CDR2 from the germline V gene are GTSNPN and SVGIG (reference sequence). V dropped 4 bases and J dropped 4 bases, with 17 bases sitting between them. CDR3 DNA sequence: TGTGCCTGGACCCCTTCTAGCGTTTCGTACGAGCAGTACTTC. This translates into CAWTPSSVSYEQYF.

On this clonotype: This may come from a read error, since a much larger clone is one base off. The rearrangement links TRBV7-3 to TRBJ2-1; 8 positions agree with TRBD2. CDR1 is SGHTA, CDR2 FQGTGA, per germline. The CDR3 is 17 amino acids. With 3 bases clipped from V and 9 bases from J, the junction kept 16 bases outside the gene matches. For the CDR3, the DNA is TGTGCCAGCAGCTTGACCCTGGCGTCGGGAGGGTCGGGTGAGCAGTTCTTC. This gives the protein CASSLTLASGGSGEQFF.

This clonotype was observed a few times. The chain is built from TRBV6-2 or TRBV6-3 and TRBJ2-5, with a possible D match to TRBD1 (7 bases). The last part of the DNA fits TRBJ2-1 better; the J call may be wrong. There are 14 residues in the CDR3. Germline-derived CDR1 and CDR2 are MNHEY and SVGEGT. This CDR3 reads CASRRPGGYNEQFF. The CDR3 DNA follows: TGTGCCAGCAGGCGACCAGGGGGGTACAATGAGCAGTTCTTC.

This chain uses TRBV29-1 with TRBJ2-1, with D unclear. V gave up 7 bases and J gave up 2 bases, with 9 bases separating them. This CDR3 has 12 residues. CDR1 and CDR2 from the germline V gene are SQVTM and ANQGSEA. The CDR3 nucleotides read TGCAGCGGGGTAGCCACCTACAATGAGCAGTTCTTC. This encodes CSGVATYNEQFF.

The V and J genes are TRBV7-9 and TRBJ2-7, with no clear D. Trimming shortened V by 0 bases and J by 1 base, and 19 bases separated the two germline ends. The V gene's germline CDR1 is SEHNR and CDR2 FQNEAQ (reference sequence). CDR3 size: 18 residues. CDR3 loop: CASSLAFLGRNISYEQYF. The CDR3 DNA is TGTGCCAGCAGCTTAGCCTTCCTTGGCAGGAACATATCCTACGAGCAGTACTTC. The whole variable domain, filled in from reference TRBV7-9 and TRBJ2-7, reads DTGVSQNPRHKITKRGQNVTFRCDPISEHNRLYWYRQTLGQGPEFLTYFQNEAQLEKSRLLSDRFSAERPKGSFSTLEIQRTEQGDSAMYLCASSLAFLGRNISYEQYFGPGTRLTVT.

This clonotype was recorded at least ten times. The chain is built from TRBV5-6 and TRBJ2-1, with D possibly matching TRBD2 (6 bases). This CDR3 is 15 amino acids long. V was cut by 4 bases and J by 3 bases, with 14 bases left in between. Germline CDR1 is SGHDT and CDR2 is YYEEEE. Here the CDR3 DNA reads TGTGCCAGCAGCGTCCCCGGGACTTTCTACAATGAGCAGTTCTTC. This codes for CASSVPGTFYNEQFF.

This chain links TRBV6-1 with TRBJ2-7; TRBD1 aligns across 8 bases. Germline lookup yields CDR1 MNHNS and CDR2 SASEGT. CDR3 length equals 14 residues. V dropped 5 bases and J dropped 3; count of bases not matched to a gene: 6. The CDR3 DNA follows: TGTGCCAGCAGTTACCTGGGACAGGACTACGAGCAGTACTTC. Protein sequence: CASSYLGQDYEQYF.

The J gene is TRBJ1-1, the V gene TRBV30, with 7 positions matching TRBD1. This CDR3 has 13 amino acids. CDR1 is GTSNPN, CDR2 SVGIG, per germline (reference sequence). V lost 3 bases and J lost 5; bases outside the gene matches: 6. CDR3 amino acids: CAWSAGGDTEAFF. In nucleotides, the CDR3 is TGTGCCTGGAGCGCAGGGGGGGATACTGAAGCTTTCTTT.

CDR3 loop: CASSGEYGTGELFF. As DNA, the CDR3 is TGCGCCAGCAGCGGAGAATACGGGACCGGGGAGCTGTTTTTT. The V and J genes are TRBV5-1 and TRBJ2-2; no clear D gene. The CDR3 is made up of 14 amino acids. Germline V gene sequence: CDR1 SGHRS, CDR2 YFSETQ. The V and J ends lost 4 bases and 5 bases respectively, with 12 bases between them.

The CDR3 is CASSLAGYLLGEQFF. Here the CDR3 DNA reads TGTGCCAGTAGTCTAGCGGGATATCTTCTCGGTGAGCAGTTCTTC. The V and J genes are TRBV19 and TRBJ2-1, with 9 bases identical to TRBD2. Germline values: CDR1 LNHDA, CDR2 SQIVND (reference sequence). This CDR3 comprises 15 residues. V trimming: 5 bases; J trimming: 9 bases; junction bases outside the gene matches: 11.

Concerning this clonotype: The conserved phenylalanine or tryptophan normally closing the CDR3 is absent here, so this likely arose from a read error. V and J are TRBV5-6 and TRBJ2-5; D is possibly TRBD1 (6 bases). The V gene lost 3 bases and the J gene lost 0 bases, with 9 bases spanning the gap. There are 14 residues in the CDR3. Germline V CDR1 and CDR2: SGHDT, YYEEEE. CDR3 in amino acids: CASSSGQYQETQYS. In DNA form, the CDR3 reads TGTGCCAGCAGCTCCGGACAGTACCAAGAGACCCAGTACTCC.

This clonotype showed up many times. V gene TRBV7-2 combines with J gene TRBJ2-1, with 8 bases lining up with TRBD2. The J segment lost 8 bases and the V segment lost 3 bases, leaving 6 bases of the junction unmatched. Germline V lookup: CDR1 SGHTA, CDR2 FQGNSA. The CDR3 has 14 amino acids. The CDR3 bases are TGTGCCAGCAGCTTTGTAGCGGGAAGGGATGAGCAGTTCTTC. It codes for CASSFVAGRDEQFF.

This clonotype has a count of ten or more. CDR3 residues: CASSPSRDRRYTF. The CDR3 DNA reads as TGTGCCAGCAGCCCATCACGTGACCGGCGCTACACCTTC. V usage is TRBV7-8 and J usage is TRBJ1-2; D gene ambiguous. The CDR3 runs 13 residues. Trimming removed 5 bases at V and 9 bases at J, with 16 bases between. Germline lookup yields CDR1 SGHVS and CDR2 FQNEAQ.

This clonotype has ten or more counts. This chain links TRBV7-9 with TRBJ2-7; 10 positions match TRBD2. J gave up 6 bases and V 2 bases, and 7 bases lay outside the gene matches. CDR1 is SEHNR, CDR2 FQNEAQ, per germline (reference sequence). The CDR3 is made up of 15 amino acids. The CDR3 coding sequence is TGTGCCAGCAGCTTACCAAGCGGGAGGGCCTTCGAGCAGTACTTC. Encoded protein: CASSLPSGRAFEQYF.

This clonotype was seen many times. CDR3 loop: CASKTGGVNTEAFF. The CDR3 DNA is TGTGCCAGCAAGACAGGGGGGGTGAACACTGAAGCTTTCTTT. This chain links TRBV11-2 with TRBJ1-1; 9 bases align to TRBD1. CDR1 and CDR2 (germline): SGHAT, FQNNGV. CDR3 length: 14 residues. V lost 7 bases, J lost 0 bases, and 3 bases stayed unmatched.

This clonotype showed up just a few times. The genes are TRBV6-1 and TRBJ2-7, with TRBD2 as a possible D gene (6 bases). The CDR3 totals 14 residues. V was clipped by 6 bases and J by 0 bases, with 12 bases between them. Per germline, CDR1 MNHNS and CDR2 SASEGT. The CDR3 reads CASSDGSFSYEQYF. CDR3 DNA: TGTGCCAGCAGCGACGGGAGTTTCTCCTACGAGCAGTACTTC.

This clonotype has ten or more counts. The J gene is TRBJ2-1, the V gene TRBV12-3 or TRBV12-4, with D tentatively TRBD1 (6 bases). The CDR3 runs to 13 residues. V shed 10 bases and J shed 4 bases, with 14 bases lying between them. CDR3 residues: CATRRDTYNEQFF. The CDR3 DNA follows: TGTGCCACCCGCCGGGACACTTACAATGAGCAGTTCTTC.

This clonotype appeared many times. The rearrangement links TRBV7-8 to TRBJ2-1; TRBD2 might be the D (5 bases). V lost 5 bases and J 10 bases, leaving 27 bases between the germline ends. The CDR3 spans 17 residues. Germline CDR1 reads SGHVS; CDR2 reads FQNEAQ. CDR3 sequence reads: CASSIRRPRRPLEEQFF. In DNA, the CDR3 is TGTGCCAGCAGCATACGGAGGCCGCGCCGGCCTCTGGAAGAGCAGTTCTTC.

The J gene is TRBJ2-1, the V gene TRBV9; TRBD2 matches 8 bases. Trimming at V came to 0 bases and at J to 6 bases, leaving 5 bases not matched to a gene. CDR1 SGDLS and CDR2 YYNGEE come from the germline V gene. This CDR3 has 15 amino acids. The CDR3 sequence is CASSVEAGAFNEQFF. The CDR3 DNA follows: TGTGCCAGCAGCGTAGAAGCGGGAGCATTCAATGAGCAGTTCTTC.

The chain is built from TRBV6-2 or TRBV6-3 and TRBJ2-3; no reliable D call. Germline-derived CDR1 and CDR2 are MNHEY and SVGEGT. V lost 6 bases and J 7 bases, leaving 20 bases between the germline ends. This CDR3 is 15 amino acids long. The CDR3 is CASSPPGTNTNTQYF. The DNA of the CDR3 is TGTGCCAGCAGCCCCCCGGGTACAAACACGAATACGCAGTATTTT.

The table lists this clonotype with a few counts. The chain links TRBV30 to TRBJ1-1; D might be TRBD1 (5 bases). This CDR3 has 14 residues. Germline assignment: CDR1 GTSNPN and CDR2 SVGIG (reference sequence). CDR3 region: CASPKQGSNTEAFF. CDR3 nucleotide sequence: TGTGCTTCCCCTAAGCAGGGTTCGAACACTGAAGCTTTCTTT. Combining the CDR3 with reference TRBV30 and TRBJ1-1 gives the whole variable domain SQTIHQWPATLVQPVGSPLSLECTVEGTSNPNLYWYRQAAGRGLQLLFYSVGIGQISSEVPQNLSASRPQDRQFILSSKKLLLSDSGFYLCASPKQGSNTEAFFGQGTRLTVV.

This clonotype was recorded a few times. The chain couples TRBV3-1 to TRBJ1-2; tentatively, D is TRBD1 (5 bases). V was pared by 3 bases and J by 2 bases, with 16 bases between. The CDR3 extends over 16 amino acids. In germline, CDR1 is LGHDT, CDR2 YNNKEL (reference sequence). The CDR3: CASSHGIMEGNYGYTF. DNA of the CDR3: TGTGCCAGCAGCCATGGGATCATGGAGGGGAACTATGGCTACACCTTC.

This clonotype was observed many times. The chain couples TRBV7-6 to TRBJ2-3, with D possibly matching TRBD2 (6 bases). CDR3 length: 15 amino acids. Trimming left V 5 bases short and J 0 bases short, with 12 bases between. Germline assignment: CDR1 SGHVS and CDR2 FNYEAQ. CDR3 amino acids: CASSQAGWSTDTQYF. Here the CDR3 DNA reads TGTGCCAGCAGCCAGGCGGGGTGGAGCACAGATACGCAGTATTTT.